Listed below are T cell receptor beta chains from one sample, sequenced in a study of CD8 T cells in Susac syndrome. TCRdb reprocessed the immunoSEQ multiplex PCR reads with MiXCR, giving one entry per CDR3 protein. The data hold about 190,000 distinct CDR3 sequences, with around 95% observed a single time. Specimen: CD4+ T cells from PBMCs. These receptors were taken from a human donor in good health. Both conserved end residues are part of each CDR3. A D gene is named only where the DNA matches it firmly.

V | D | CDR3
TRBV27 | TRBD1 | CASSLTRDRATDTQYF
TRBV5-1 | NA | CASSPAVSGRSTDTQYF
TRBV12-3/TRBV12-4 | NA | CASSPWMRRQTQYF
TRBV4-3 | TRBD1 | CASSQNRGHHEQYF
TRBV2 | NA | CASSATSFADTQYF
TRBV10-3 | NA | CAISDRGGIGTEAFF
TRBV9 | NA | CASNYRSGELFF
TRBV3-1 | NA | CASSSSATNEKLFF
TRBV4-1 | NA | CASSQDRSDTGGYTF
TRBV24-1 | TRBD2 | CATSDWDYWGGNEQFF
TRBV5-1 | TRBD2 | CASSPPVAGGYNEQFF
TRBV10-3 | TRBD2 | CAIKSPSGSDEQFF
TRBV3-1 | TRBD2 | CASSGRTSGEQETQYF
TRBV29-1 | NA | CSVHPSYNEQFF
TRBV27 | NA | CASSDGYYGYTF
TRBV29-1 | NA | CSEVATACTDTQYF
TRBV20-1 | NA | CSAARGYGYTF
TRBV25-1 | TRBD1 | CASSEPRDRGPETQYF
TRBV29-1 | NA | CSVVKPESDEQFF
TRBV5-1 | TRBD2 | CASSGSSGRRETQYF
TRBV19 | TRBD2 | CASSPYSGGLNTGELFF
TRBV4-2 | NA | CASSQEGQGDTQYF
TRBV12-3/TRBV12-4 | NA | CASRPGYQETQYF
TRBV6-5 | TRBD1 | CASKYGQGGQPQHF
TRBV29-1 | NA | CSVEKTRVGYTF
TRBV3-1 | NA | CASSRYTHSFTDTQYF
TRBV7-2 | TRBD2 | CASSVGLAGETQYF
TRBV29-1 | TRBD2 | CSAVSGSNEQFF
TRBV29-1 | NA | CSVDTGSDTEAFF